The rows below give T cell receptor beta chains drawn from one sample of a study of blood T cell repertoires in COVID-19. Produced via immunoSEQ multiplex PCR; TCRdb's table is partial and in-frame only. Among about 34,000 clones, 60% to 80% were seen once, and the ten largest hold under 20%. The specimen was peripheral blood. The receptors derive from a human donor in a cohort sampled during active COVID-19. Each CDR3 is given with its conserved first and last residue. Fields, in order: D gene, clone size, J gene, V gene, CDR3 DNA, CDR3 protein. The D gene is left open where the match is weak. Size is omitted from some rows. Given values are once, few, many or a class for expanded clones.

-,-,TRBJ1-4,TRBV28,TGTGCCAGCCGATCCCAGGGCCCTAATGAAAAACTGTTTTTT,CASRSQGPNEKLFF
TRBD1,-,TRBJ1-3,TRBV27,TGTGCCAGCAGTTTAAAACAGGGGTTAGCTGGAAACACCATATATTTT,CASSLKQGLAGNTIYF
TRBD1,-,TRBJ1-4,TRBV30,TGTGCCTGGAGTGGGACAGGCCCTTTTGAAAAACTGTTTTTT,CAWSGTGPFEKLFF
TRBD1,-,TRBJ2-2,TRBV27,TGTGCCAGCAGTGGACAGGGGCTCACCGGGGAGCTGTTTTTT,CASSGQGLTGELFF
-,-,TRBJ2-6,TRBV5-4,TGTGCCAGCAGCCTAGGTTTTGGGGCCAACGTCCTGACTTTC,CASSLGFGANVLTF
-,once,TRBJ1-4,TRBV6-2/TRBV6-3,TGTGCCAGCAGTCCAATAGTATCCTGGTCAACTAATGAAAAACTGTTTTTT,CASSPIVSWSTNEKLFF
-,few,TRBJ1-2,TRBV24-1,TGTGCCACCAGTGACAGTGTGAGGGGCTACACCTTC,CATSDSVRGYTF
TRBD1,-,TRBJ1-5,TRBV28,TGTGCCAGCAGTTCAGGGACAGCGTTGAGCAATCAGCCCCAGCATTTT,CASSSGTALSNQPQHF
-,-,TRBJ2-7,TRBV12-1,TGTGCCAGCAGCCAATCCTACGAGCAGTACTTC,CASSQSYEQYF
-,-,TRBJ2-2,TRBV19,TGTGCCAGTAGTTCGGGACTCTTTAACACCGGGGAGCTGTTTTTT,CASSSGLFNTGELFF
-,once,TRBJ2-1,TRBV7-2,TGTGCCAGCAGCTTAGATGGGCCTGGATCCTACAATGAGCAGTTCTTC,CASSLDGPGSYNEQFF
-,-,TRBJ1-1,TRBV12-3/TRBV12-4,TGTGCCAGCAGTCCAGACACCAACACTGAAGCTTTCTTT,CASSPDTNTEAFF
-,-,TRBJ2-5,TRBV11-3,TGTGCCAGCAGCCGCGTTGCCAAGAAGTACTGTACCCAAGAGACCCAGTACTTC,CASSRVAKKYCTQETQYF
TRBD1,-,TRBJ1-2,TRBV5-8,TGTGCCAGCACCGACAGGGGACCCTATGGCTACACCTTC,CASTDRGPYGYTF
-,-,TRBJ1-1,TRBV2,TGTGCCAGCAGTATTAGACAGGCCACTGAAGCTTTCTTT,CASSIRQATEAFF
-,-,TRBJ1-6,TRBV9,TGTGCCAGCAGCGTGGGGGACACTAATAATTCACCCCTCCACTTT,CASSVGDTNNSPLHF
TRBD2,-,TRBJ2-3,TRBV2,TGTGCCAGCAGTGAAACAGCGGGGAAACGATTCACAGATACGCAGTATTTT,CASSETAGKRFTDTQYF
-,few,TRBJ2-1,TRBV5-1,TGCGCCAGCAGCTTGGTTGATAGCGGTAGCTCCTACAATGAGCAGTTCTTC,CASSLVDSGSSYNEQFF
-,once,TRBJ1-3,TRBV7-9,TGTGCCAGCAGCTCTTCGGAGACGGGAAACACCATATATTTT,CASSSSETGNTIYF
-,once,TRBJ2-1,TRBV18,TGTGCCAGCTCACCACAGGGGATCTACAATGAGCAGTTCTTC,CASSPQGIYNEQFF
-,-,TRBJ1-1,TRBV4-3,TGCGCCAGCAGCCAAGATGATTCAGGCGAAGCTTTCTTT,CASSQDDSGEAFF
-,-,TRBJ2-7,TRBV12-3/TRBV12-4,TGTGCCAGCAGTCCGGCGGACTTTTACGAGCAGTACTTC,CASSPADFYEQYF
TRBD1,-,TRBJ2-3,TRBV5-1,TGCGCCACCAGGGGACAGACTAGCACAGATACGCAGTATTTT,CATRGQTSTDTQYF
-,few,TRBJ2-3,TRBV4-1,TGCGCCAGCAGCCAAAGGCGACTCGGGGGCACAGATACGCAGTATTTT,CASSQRRLGGTDTQYF
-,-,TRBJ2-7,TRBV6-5,TGTGCCAGCAGTTACTCTGCGGGATCGGGTTACGAGCAGTACTTC,CASSYSAGSGYEQYF
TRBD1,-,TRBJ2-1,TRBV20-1,TGCAGTGCTGGAGACAGGGGAGAGCAGTTCTTC,CSAGDRGEQFF
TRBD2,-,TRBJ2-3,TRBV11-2,TGTGCCAGCAGCTTTAGGGACTCGACTAGCGGGAGCACAGATACGCAGTATTTT,CASSFRDSTSGSTDTQYF
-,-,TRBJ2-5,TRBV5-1,TGCGCCAGCAGCTTGGTGCGGGGGCTTCAAGAGACCCAGTACTTC,CASSLVRGLQETQYF